The sample holds many counts of the clone carrying this T cell receptor (beta chain). The antigen remains unidentified. These patients, aged 18 to 65, had recently diagnosed hyperthyroidism lasting under 2 months. Each 10 ml fresh peripheral blood draw supplied the PBMCs. These data come from a study of T cells in Graves' hyperthyroidism and ophthalmopathy. Study-level background: Peripheral blood was taken when the disease was first diagnosed, before any treatment began. Regarding the study as a whole: Blood also held most thyroid clonotypes expanded beyond 0.001.

This CDR3 has 14 amino acids. With V trimmed by 3 bases and J by 8 bases, 7 bases remained unmatched. Germline V gives CDR1 DFQATT, CDR2 SNEGSKA (reference sequence). Authors of the study amplified TCR beta CDR3 regions from RNA transcripts. The HTBI primer set was used in a first-round RT-PCR of the TCR CDR3. TCRdb ran MiXCR on the multiplex PCR reads and lists one entry per CDR3 protein. The data show approximately 220,000 distinct CDR3 sequences, with around 16% seen just once and about 41% held by the top ten. The origin of this receptor is a man aged 35 to 55 with Graves' hyperthyroidism. Source material: blood. This chain connects TRBV20-1 to TRBJ2-1, with 10 bases matching TRBD1. In DNA form, the CDR3 reads TGCAGTGCTAGGCGAACGGACAGGGGGGATGAGCAGTTCTTC. It translates to CSARRTDRGDEQFF.